The next 4 T cell receptor beta chains were all read from a single sample in a study of shared clonotypes between healthy human individuals. Profiling relied on immunoSEQ multiplex PCR, and the TCRdb table lists in-frame clones only, not all of them. Of 980,000 or so clones listed, 76% are singletons. Source material: memory CD4+ T cells sorted from blood. The subset is: CD45RA-negative fraction. Receptor source: a man between 18 and 35 years old in good health.

For the CDR3, the DNA is TGTGCCAGCAGCCGCGGGACCCGGATAGCCAAAAACATTCAGTACTTC. Protein product: CASSRGTRIAKNIQYF. This chain connects TRBV7-9 to TRBJ2-4; D possibly corresponds to TRBD2 (6 bases). The germline gives CDR1 SEHNR, CDR2 FQNEAQ (reference sequence). The CDR3 contains 16 residues. Trimming removed 5 bases from V and 0 bases from J, with 14 bases in between.

The chain links TRBV14 to TRBJ2-1; weak D call: TRBD1 (5 bases). The CDR3 has 13 residues. Germline CDR1 and CDR2: SGHDN and FVKESK. V was cut by 6 bases and J by 9 bases, with 15 bases left in between. In nucleotides, the CDR3 is TGTGCCAGCAGTCCAGTCAGGGCTAGTGAGCAGTTCTTC. It encodes CASSPVRASEQFF.

This clone was recorded once. The rearrangement uses TRBV5-6 and TRBJ2-2; D is perhaps TRBD1 or TRBD2 (5 bases each). The V end lost 6 bases, the J end lost 0 bases, and 21 bases lay between the germline ends. Germline lookup yields CDR1 SGHDT and CDR2 YYEEEE. The CDR3 is 18 residues long. The CDR3 region is CASIRAGWAAANTGELFF. The CDR3 nucleotides are TGTGCCAGCATTAGGGCAGGGTGGGCAGCGGCGAACACCGGGGAGCTGTTTTTT.

The chain is built from TRBV9 and TRBJ1-4, with D tentatively TRBD1 (5 bases). Germline values: CDR1 SGDLS, CDR2 YYNGEE. V was cut by 0 bases and J by 1 base, with 13 bases left in between. The CDR3 is made up of 17 amino acids. The DNA for the CDR3 is TGTGCCAGCAGCGTAGCCGGGGCAGTCCAAACTAATGAAAAACTGTTTTTT. Translated: CASSVAGAVQTNEKLFF. Complete variable domain (other parts from reference TRBV9 and TRBJ1-4): DSGVTQTPKHLITATGQRVTLRCSPRSGDLSVYWYQQSLDQGLQFLIQYYNGEERAKGNILERFSAQQFPDLHSELNLSSLELGDSALYFCASSVAGAVQTNEKLFFGSGTQLSVL.